This T cell receptor (beta chain) is drawn from a study of TIL therapy for anti-PD-1-resistant metastatic lung cancer. As for the study in general: By whole-exome sequencing, median non-synonymous tumor mutation burden was roughly 1.4 mutations per megabase. General study findings and limits: The baseline peripheral repertoire was partially replaced by infused TIL clonotypes that later decayed.

This was the immunoSEQ v3 assay. Using immunoSEQ multiplex PCR, the repertoire was profiled, and TCRdb retains in-frame clones only, with some absent. The table lists more than 15,000 clones, about 80% of them singletons. The CDR3 is 14 residues long. Germline CDR1 LNHDA, CDR2 SQIVND (reference sequence). With V trimmed by 4 bases and J by 5 bases, 5 bases remained unmatched. About this clone: The antigen remains unidentified.

As to time point: pre-treatment sample, taken before nivolumab and TIL therapy. The rearrangement links TRBV19 to TRBJ2-3; 8 bases agree with TRBD1. The clonotype originates from a person between 30 and 79 years old with non-small cell lung cancer. Source: blood, taken at baseline. Written as DNA, the CDR3 is TGTGCCAGTAGTACCGGACAGGGTGAAGATACGCAGTATTTT. Its translation is CASSTGQGEDTQYF.